Shown below are 29 T cell receptor beta chains from a single sample sequenced in a study of tumor-infiltrating lymphocytes in primary liver carcinoma. Researchers drew blood RNA from unsorted whole blood and extracted germline DNA as well. TCR beta cDNA was reverse-transcribed from about 500 ng of total RNA. The reaction used a constant-region primer and ProtoScript II reverse transcriptase. Investigators got TCR beta libraries out of three nested multiplex PCR rounds, done with slightly modified ARM-PCR. TRBV1-TRBV30 forward and Cbeta reverse primers drove the first two roughly 10-cycle rounds. TCRdb reanalysed the multiplex PCR reads using MiXCR and keeps one entry per CDR3 protein. The table lists almost 200,000 distinct CDR3 sequences, roughly 61% of them singletons. The sample consisted of peripheral blood. The source is a woman aged 55-69 years with primary liver carcinoma and hepatitis B virus infection.

The chain recombines TRBV5-1 with TRBJ2-3; 7 positions agree with TRBD1. V was pared by 8 bases and J by 0 bases, with 9 bases of the junction left unmatched. The CDR3 consists of 15 residues. The germline CDR1 and CDR2 sequences are SGHRS and YFSETQ. CDR3 coding DNA: TGCGCCAGTAAACTGACAGGGAGAAGCACAGATACGCAGTATTTT. Translating it yields CASKLTGRSTDTQYF.

This clonotype was seen ten or more times. The rearrangement uses TRBV12-3 or TRBV12-4 and TRBJ1-3; perhaps TRBD1 as D (5 bases). This CDR3 has 15 amino acids. Trimming took off 5 bases at V and 0 bases at J, with 11 bases between the two ends. The DNA of the CDR3 is TGTGCCAGCAGTCGGGACCCTTACTCTGGAAACACCATATATTTT. Its translation: CASSRDPYSGNTIYF.

This clonotype appeared many times. J is TRBJ2-3 and V is TRBV4-2; the match to TRBD2 covers 11 bases. CDR1 and CDR2 (germline): LGHNA, YNFKEQ. The CDR3 extends over 16 amino acids. V gave up 0 bases and J gave up 5 bases; unmatched junction bases: 4. CDR3 DNA sequence: TGTGCCAGCAGCCAAGAACTAGCGGGAGTTCAAGATACGCAGTATTTT. This encodes CASSQELAGVQDTQYF.

In this sample, this clonotype turned up once. This chain joins TRBV18 and TRBJ2-7; the D gene is possibly TRBD2 (6 bases). CDR1 and CDR2 from the germline V gene are KGHSH and LQKENI. With 4 bases removed from V and 6 bases from J, the gap between germline ends came to 16 bases. This CDR3 contains 14 residues. The CDR3 coding sequence is TGTGCCAGCTCACAGGGCAGGGACTCGGGCGAGCAGTACTTC. It yields the protein CASSQGRDSGEQYF.

Of note for this clonotype: This CDR3 is missing its conserved last phenylalanine or tryptophan, likely due to a read error. The rearrangement links TRBV11-3 to TRBJ2-1; 10 bases agree with TRBD2. Germline-derived CDR1 and CDR2 are SGHNT and YENEEA. This CDR3 contains 23 residues. The CDR3 nucleotides read TGTGCCAGCATCTTAGCCCCCAACCTTGCGGCTAGCGGGAGTTTGAGCTCCTACAATGAGCAGTTCTTA. It translates to CASILAPNLAASGSLSSYNEQFL.

With regard to this clonotype: A much larger clone differs by one base, so this may be a read error. Without the conserved terminal phenylalanine or tryptophan, this CDR3 likely stems from a read error. The chain carries TRBV13 and TRBJ2-7; D might be TRBD2 (6 bases). CDR3 size: 12 residues. V lost 8 bases, J lost 2 bases, and 10 bases lay in between. Germline assignment: CDR1 PRHDT and CDR2 FYEKMQ (reference sequence). CDR3 in amino acids: CASGGYAYEQYY. The CDR3 DNA sequence: TGTGCCAGCGGAGGGTACGCCTACGAGCAGTACTAC.

This sequence joins TRBV28 and TRBJ2-7, with TRBD1 as a possible D gene (6 bases). Per the germline V gene, CDR1 is MDHEN and CDR2 is SYDVKM. The V end was cut by 6 bases, the J end by 7 bases, with 13 bases between. CDR3 length: 12 amino acids. The CDR3 DNA reads as TGTGCCAGCAGCCTCAGGGGCAGGGAGCAGTACTTC. It is translated as CASSLRGREQYF.

Worth noting for this clonotype: The conserved closing phenylalanine or tryptophan is absent in this CDR3, likely reflecting a read error. This sequence joins TRBV4-1 and TRBJ2-7; TRBD2 matches 7 bases. This CDR3 comprises 19 residues. Germline V gene lookup returns CDR1 MGHRA and CDR2 YSYEKL. CDR3 loop: CTSSQDSPLTSRITYEQYI. The CDR3 nucleotides are TGCACCAGCAGCCAAGATTCCCCCCTGACTAGCCGAATAACCTACGAGCAGTACATC.

The CDR3 DNA reads TGTGCCAGCTCGCCGGGACGGGGACAGGGGGCTAGCACTGAAGCTTTCTTT. Protein product: CASSPGRGQGASTEAFF. The rearrangement joins TRBV18 to TRBJ1-1; 12 nucleotides line up with TRBD1. CDR3 size: 17 residues. V lost 6 bases and J lost 4; bases outside the gene matches: 12. Germline lookup yields CDR1 KGHSH and CDR2 LQKENI. Full variable domain (outside the CDR3, taken from reference TRBV18 and TRBJ1-1): NAGVMQNPRHLVRRRGQEARLRCSPMKGHSHVYWYRQLPEEGLKFMVYLQKENIIDESGMPKERFSAEFPKEGPSILRIQQVVRGDSAAYFCASSPGRGQGASTEAFFGQGTRLTVV.

Notes on this clonotype: A much larger clonotype is one base distant, so this may be a read error. The missing conserved phenylalanine or tryptophan at the end of this CDR3 makes a read error likely. The CDR3 nucleotides read TGTGCCATCAGCGGGGACGAGTATCAGCCCCAGCATCTT. This encodes CAISGDEYQPQHL. The chain recombines TRBV10-3 with TRBJ1-5, with D perhaps matching TRBD1 (5 bases). CDR3 size: 13 residues. Germline assignment: CDR1 ENHRY and CDR2 SYGVKD. V was pared by 6 bases and J by 5 bases, with 11 bases between.

The genes are TRBV7-9 and TRBJ2-5; 7 bases are a match to TRBD1. Trimming took 5 bases from V and 3 from J; bases not matched to a gene: 6. Germline values: CDR1 SEHNR, CDR2 FQNEAQ (reference sequence). The CDR3 is 14 amino acids. The CDR3 region has the DNA TGTGCCAGCAGCCGAGGGACAGAGAAAGAGACCCAGTACTTC. Protein sequence: CASSRGTEKETQYF.

The chain is built from TRBV28 and TRBJ2-2; 11 bases align to TRBD2. This CDR3 spans 19 amino acids. V lost 6 bases, J lost 3 bases, and 15 bases stayed unmatched. The germline gives CDR1 MDHEN, CDR2 SYDVKM. The CDR3 loop is CASSPPKVLAGDDTGELFF. The CDR3 DNA sequence: TGTGCCAGCAGCCCACCTAAGGTACTAGCGGGAGACGACACCGGGGAGCTGTTTTTT.

This clonotype was observed a few times. This rearrangement joins TRBV5-1 to TRBJ2-7; 8 bases align to TRBD2. Trimming cost V 4 bases and J 1 base; bases outside gene matches: 10. The CDR3 spans 16 residues. The germline V gene has CDR1 SGHRS and CDR2 YFSETQ. CDR3 DNA sequence: TGCGCCAGCAGCCATCAAACGGGGGGGACTTCCTACGAGCAGTACTTC. This sequence encodes CASSHQTGGTSYEQYF.

This clonotype was seen a single time. One end of the junction is discordant with germline, which a read error may explain. This chain joins TRBV13 and TRBJ2-1; the match to TRBD2 covers 7 bases. CDR1 is PRHDT and CDR2 is FYEKMQ in the germline V gene (reference sequence). There are 13 residues in the CDR3. The CDR3 coding sequence is TGTGCCATCATGACCAGGGACTACAATGGGCAGTTCTTC. Its protein product is CAIMTRDYNGQFF.

On this clonotype itself: The junction and the germline gene differ at one end; a read error may be behind it. The gene calls are TRBV4-1 and TRBJ2-2; 16 bases map to TRBD2. This CDR3 contains 21 residues. From germline, CDR1 is MGHRA and CDR2 YSYEKL. The CDR3 sequence is CASSQPPLRGTSGRVAGEMFF. Written as DNA, the CDR3 is TGCGCCAGCAGCCAACCCCCTCTGCGTGGGACTAGCGGGAGGGTTGCCGGGGAGATGTTTTTT.

V is TRBV7-8 and J is TRBJ2-5, with 11 bases fitting TRBD1. J was trimmed by 5 bases and V by 5 bases; bases with no gene match: 4. Looked up from germline, CDR1 is SGHVS and CDR2 is FQNEAQ. This CDR3 comprises 14 residues. The CDR3 DNA is TGTGCCAGCAGCCACCGGGACAGGGGGGAGACCCAGTACTTC. Protein: CASSHRDRGETQYF.

The V call is TRBV7-3, the J call TRBJ2-6; D perhaps matches TRBD1 (5 bases). The germline gives CDR1 SGHTA, CDR2 FQGTGA. With 1 base removed from V and 1 base from J, the gap between germline ends came to 11 bases. CDR3 length: 17 amino acids. As DNA, the CDR3 is TGTGCCAGCAGCTTAAGGTCAGGGAATTCTGGGGCCAACGTCCTGACTTTC. It encodes CASSLRSGNSGANVLTF.

This clonotype was counted once. An end of the junction differs from the germline gene, which may be a read error. V usage is TRBV5-5 and J usage is TRBJ1-1; 7 nucleotides line up with TRBD1. Germline lookup yields CDR1 SGHKS and CDR2 YYEKEE (reference sequence). The CDR3 consists of 14 residues. CDR3 residues: CAGSFLDRNTVAFF. Written as DNA, the CDR3 is TGTGCCGGCAGCTTCTTGGACAGGAACACTGTAGCTTTCTTT.

As concerns this clonotype: The CDR3 does not end in the conserved phenylalanine or tryptophan, so this is likely a read error. CDR3 residues: CASSLAPSTTSPGGNEQFL. The CDR3 DNA sequence: TGTGCCAGCAGTTTAGCGCCCAGTACGACTAGCCCAGGGGGCAATGAGCAGTTCCTC. J is TRBJ2-1 and V is TRBV11-2; possibly TRBD1 or TRBD2 for D (7 bases each). The V gene's germline CDR1 is SGHAT and CDR2 FQNNGV. The CDR3 runs to 19 residues.

This clonotype occurred many times. The chain is built from TRBV5-6 and TRBJ1-1; D not certain. V was trimmed by 4 bases and J by 0 bases, leaving 13 bases between them. The CDR3 runs 15 residues. The germline CDR1 and CDR2 sequences are SGHDT and YYEEEE. The CDR3 bases are TGTGCCAGCAGCCTACCATCATCCGTGAACACTGAAGCTTTCTTT. Protein: CASSLPSSVNTEAFF.

This clonotype was detected only a few times. A much bigger clone sits one base away, suggesting this may be a read error. This chain uses TRBV12-3 or TRBV12-4 with TRBJ1-5; tentative D call: TRBD1 (5 bases). The CDR3 runs to 15 residues. The CDR3 loop is CASSPRDGSNQPRHF. The CDR3 DNA follows: TGTGCCAGCAGTCCAAGGGACGGTAGCAATCAGCCCCGGCATTTT.

With regard to this clonotype: Germline and junction disagree at one end, which may indicate a read error. The chain recombines TRBV5-1 with TRBJ2-7; unclear D gene. The CDR3 has 14 residues. CDR1 SGHRS and CDR2 YFSETQ come from the germline V gene. The CDR3 region is CASSLQSRVYEQYF. CDR3 sequence (DNA): TGCGCCAGCAGTCTTCAGTCCCGTGTCTACGAGCAATACTTC.

This clonotype has ten or more counts. The chain carries TRBV11-1 and TRBJ2-1; 7 bases line up with TRBD1. The junction had 7 bases not matched to a gene; V was cut back by 5 bases and J by 6 bases. There are 14 residues in the CDR3. CDR1 is SGHAT and CDR2 is FQDESV in the germline V gene (reference sequence). The CDR3 protein is CASSHRGRINEQFF. Written as DNA, the CDR3 is TGTGCCAGCAGCCACAGGGGTCGGATCAATGAGCAGTTCTTC.

This clonotype was counted many times. The chain joins TRBV12-3 or TRBV12-4 to TRBJ1-2; tentative D call: TRBD1 (6 bases). V was shortened by 2 bases and J by 4 bases, with 11 bases between the two germline ends. The length of the CDR3 is 14 residues. This chain's CDR3 is CASSLSGTPYGYTF. The CDR3, as DNA: TGTGCCAGCAGTTTATCAGGGACACCCTATGGCTACACCTTC.

The table lists this clonotype with a count of one. An end of the junction does not agree with germline; a read error may underlie this. This sequence joins TRBV11-1 and TRBJ2-7; possibly TRBD1 for D (6 bases). Germline CDR1 and CDR2: SGHAT and FQDESV (reference sequence). CDR3 size: 12 residues. In DNA, the CDR3 is TGTGCCAGCAGCTTTGACAGGAAAGAGCGGTACTTC. Its translation: CASSFDRKERYF.

The table lists this clonotype with a few counts. The gene calls are TRBV14 and TRBJ2-7; weak D call: TRBD2 (6 bases). This CDR3 is 13 amino acids long. Trimming removed 8 bases from V and 2 bases from J, with 13 bases in between. In germline, CDR1 is SGHDN, CDR2 FVKESK. The CDR3, as DNA: TGTGCCAGCGTCGCGGGACCCGCCTACGAGCAGTACTTC. It yields the protein CASVAGPAYEQYF.

The V call is TRBV5-4, the J call TRBJ2-7, with TRBD1 matching 9 bases. The CDR3 loop spans 14 amino acids. Germline loops: CDR1 SGHNT, CDR2 YYREEE (reference sequence). Trimming removed 2 bases from V and 7 bases from J; junction bases left unmatched: 7. The CDR3, as DNA: TGTGCCAGCAGCTTACGGGACAGGGTAAGGGAGCAGTACTTC. Amino acids: CASSLRDRVREQYF.

The chain carries TRBV5-1 and TRBJ1-2, with 7 bases identical to TRBD1. This CDR3 has 12 residues. Germline CDR1 is SGHRS and CDR2 is YFSETQ. With V trimmed by 4 bases and J by 7 bases, 4 bases remained unmatched. CDR3 sequence reads: CASSGSGGGYTF. The CDR3 region has the DNA TGCGCCAGCAGCGGGTCAGGGGGTGGCTACACCTTC. The entire variable domain, with the rest obtained from reference TRBV5-1 and TRBJ1-2, is as follows: KAGVTQTPRYLIKTRGQQVTLSCSPISGHRSVSWYQQTPGQGLQFLFEYFSETQRNKGNFPGRFSGRQFSNSRSEMNVSTLELGDSALYLCASSGSGGGYTFGSGTRLTVV.

In this sample, this clonotype turned up a few times. Germline and junction disagree at one end, which may indicate a read error. V usage is TRBV4-1 and J usage is TRBJ2-3, with 8 positions matching TRBD1. The CDR3 runs 18 residues. CDR1 MGHRA and CDR2 YSYEKL come from the germline V gene. CDR3 protein: CASSQRDRRTSSTDTQYF. DNA of the CDR3: TGCGCCAGCAGCCAGAGGGACAGGCGAACTTCTAGCACTGATACGCAGTATTTT.